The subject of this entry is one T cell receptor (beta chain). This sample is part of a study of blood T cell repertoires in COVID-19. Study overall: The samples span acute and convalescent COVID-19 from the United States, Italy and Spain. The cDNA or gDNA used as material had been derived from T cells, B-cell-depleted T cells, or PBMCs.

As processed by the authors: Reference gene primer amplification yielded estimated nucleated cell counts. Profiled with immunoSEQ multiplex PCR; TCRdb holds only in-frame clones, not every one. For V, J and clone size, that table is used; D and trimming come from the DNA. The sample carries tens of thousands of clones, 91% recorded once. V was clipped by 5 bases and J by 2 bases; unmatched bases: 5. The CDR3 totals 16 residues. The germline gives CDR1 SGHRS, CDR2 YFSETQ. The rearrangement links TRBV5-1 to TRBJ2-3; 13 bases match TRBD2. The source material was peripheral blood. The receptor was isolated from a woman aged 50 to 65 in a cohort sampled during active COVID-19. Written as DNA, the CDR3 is TGCGCCAGCAGTAGTGGACTAGCGGGAGCCACAGATACGCAGTATTTT. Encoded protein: CASSSGLAGATDTQYF. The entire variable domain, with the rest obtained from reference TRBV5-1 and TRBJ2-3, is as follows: KAGVTQTPRYLIKTRGQQVTLSCSPISGHRSVSWYQQTPGQGLQFLFEYFSETQRNKGNFPGRFSGRQFSNSRSEMNVSTLELGDSALYLCASSSGLAGATDTQYFGPGTRLTVL.